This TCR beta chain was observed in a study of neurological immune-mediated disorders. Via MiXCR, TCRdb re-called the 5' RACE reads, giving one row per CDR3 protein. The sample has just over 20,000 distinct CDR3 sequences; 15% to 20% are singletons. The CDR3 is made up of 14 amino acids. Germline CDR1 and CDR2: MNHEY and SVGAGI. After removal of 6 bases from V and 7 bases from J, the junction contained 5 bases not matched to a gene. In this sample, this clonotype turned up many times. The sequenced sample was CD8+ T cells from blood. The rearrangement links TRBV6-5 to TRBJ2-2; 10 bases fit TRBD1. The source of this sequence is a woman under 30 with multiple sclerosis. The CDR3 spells CASSPGQGYGELFF. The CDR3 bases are TGTGCCAGCAGCCCGGGACAGGGGTACGGGGAGCTGTTTTTT.